This T cell receptor (beta chain) is from a study of shared clonotypes between healthy human individuals. Study details: The cohort comprised two women and three men. Their ages spanned 18 to 49 years. Notes on the study in general: Sharing across four donors was seen in about 5% of naive CD4 clonotypes.

The repertoire was sequenced with immunoSEQ multiplex PCR; TCRdb's copy has only in-frame clones and lacks some. The top ten clones hold 0.95% to 1.5% of a sample with about 1.5 million clones, more than 95% of them seen once. The CDR3 has 14 residues. V trimming: 4 bases; J trimming: 6 bases; junction bases outside the gene matches: 8. The germline V gene has CDR1 MNHNS and CDR2 SASEGT. On this clone itself: What it binds is not known.

Sample: naive CD4+ T cells sorted from blood. Subset specified: CD45RA+ positively selected. This chain uses TRBV6-1 with TRBJ2-7; 8 positions match TRBD2. The sequence derives from a man aged 25 to 40 in good health. The chain's CDR3 is CASSVPRGRFEQYF. The CDR3 DNA follows: TGTGCCAGCAGTGTCCCTCGCGGGAGGTTCGAGCAGTACTTC.